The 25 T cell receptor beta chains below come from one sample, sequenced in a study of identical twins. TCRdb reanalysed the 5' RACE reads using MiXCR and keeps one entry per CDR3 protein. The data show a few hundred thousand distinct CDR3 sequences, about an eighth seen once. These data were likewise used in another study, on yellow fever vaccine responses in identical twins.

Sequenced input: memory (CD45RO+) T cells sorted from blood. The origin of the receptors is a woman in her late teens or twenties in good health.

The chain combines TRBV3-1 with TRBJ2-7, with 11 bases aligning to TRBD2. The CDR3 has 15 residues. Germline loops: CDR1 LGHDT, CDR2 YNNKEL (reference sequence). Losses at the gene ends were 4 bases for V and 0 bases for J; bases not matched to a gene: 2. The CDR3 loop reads CASSPSGRLSYEQYF. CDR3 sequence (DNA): TGTGCCAGCAGCCCTAGCGGGAGGCTCTCCTACGAGCAGTACTTC.

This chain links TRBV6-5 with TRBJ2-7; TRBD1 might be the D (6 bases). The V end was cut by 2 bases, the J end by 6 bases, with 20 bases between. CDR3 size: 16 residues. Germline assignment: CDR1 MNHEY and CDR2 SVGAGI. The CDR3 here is CASSYLPGTTEGEQYF. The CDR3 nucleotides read TGTGCCAGCAGTTACCTTCCCGGGACAACGGAAGGCGAGCAGTACTTC.

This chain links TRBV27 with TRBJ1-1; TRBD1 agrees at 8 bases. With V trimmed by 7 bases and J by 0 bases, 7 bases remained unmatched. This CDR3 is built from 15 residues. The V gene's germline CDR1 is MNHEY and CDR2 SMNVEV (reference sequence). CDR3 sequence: CASNDRGFLNTEAFF. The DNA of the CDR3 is TGTGCCAGCAACGACAGGGGCTTTTTGAACACTGAAGCTTTCTTT.

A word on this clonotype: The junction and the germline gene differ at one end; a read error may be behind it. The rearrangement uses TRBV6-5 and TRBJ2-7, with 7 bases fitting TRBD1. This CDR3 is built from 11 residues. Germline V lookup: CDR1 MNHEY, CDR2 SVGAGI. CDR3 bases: TGTGCCAGCAGTATCGACAGGGTGTTCCACTTC. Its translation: CASSIDRVFHF.

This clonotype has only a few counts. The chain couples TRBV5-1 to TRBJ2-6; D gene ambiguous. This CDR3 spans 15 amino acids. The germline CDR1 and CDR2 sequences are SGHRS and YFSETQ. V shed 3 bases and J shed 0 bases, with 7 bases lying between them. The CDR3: CASSYDNSGANVLTF. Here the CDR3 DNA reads TGCGCCAGCAGCTACGACAACTCTGGGGCCAACGTCCTGACTTTC.

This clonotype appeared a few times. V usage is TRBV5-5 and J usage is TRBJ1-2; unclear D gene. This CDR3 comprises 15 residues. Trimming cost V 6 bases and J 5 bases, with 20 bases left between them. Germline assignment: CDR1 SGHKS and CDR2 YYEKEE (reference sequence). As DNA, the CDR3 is TGTGCCAGCAACGGTTTCGTCGGGTCCCAGTATGGCTACACCTTC. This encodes CASNGFVGSQYGYTF.

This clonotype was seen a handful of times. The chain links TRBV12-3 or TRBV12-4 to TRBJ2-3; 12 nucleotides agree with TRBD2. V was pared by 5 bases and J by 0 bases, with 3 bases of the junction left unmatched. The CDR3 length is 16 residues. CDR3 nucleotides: TGTGCCAGCAGTCCTAGCGGGAGGGCTAGCACAGATACGCAGTATTTT. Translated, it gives CASSPSGRASTDTQYF.

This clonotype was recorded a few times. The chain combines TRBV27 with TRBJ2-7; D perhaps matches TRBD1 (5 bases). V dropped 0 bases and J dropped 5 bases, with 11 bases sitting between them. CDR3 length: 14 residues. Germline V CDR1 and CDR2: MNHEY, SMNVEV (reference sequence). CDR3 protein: CASSLSGARDEQYF. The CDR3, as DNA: TGTGCCAGCAGTTTATCAGGGGCTCGGGACGAGCAGTACTTC.

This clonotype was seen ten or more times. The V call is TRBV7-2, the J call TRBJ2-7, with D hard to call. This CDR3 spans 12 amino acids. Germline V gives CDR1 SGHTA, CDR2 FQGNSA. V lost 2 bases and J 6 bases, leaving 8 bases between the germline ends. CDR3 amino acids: CASSLFVAEQYF. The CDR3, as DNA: TGTGCCAGCAGCTTATTTGTCGCCGAGCAGTACTTC.

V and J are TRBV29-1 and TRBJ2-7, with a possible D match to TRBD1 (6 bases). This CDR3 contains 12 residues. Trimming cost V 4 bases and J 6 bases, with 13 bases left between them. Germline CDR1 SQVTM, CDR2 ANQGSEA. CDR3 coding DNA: TGCAGCGTTGGGGGCCAGGGGTCCGAGCAGTACTTC. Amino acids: CSVGGQGSEQYF.

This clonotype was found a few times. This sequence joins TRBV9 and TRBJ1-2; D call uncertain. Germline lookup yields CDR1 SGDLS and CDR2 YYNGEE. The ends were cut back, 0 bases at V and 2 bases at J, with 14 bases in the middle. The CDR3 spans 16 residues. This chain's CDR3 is CASSVGSGLLNYGYTF. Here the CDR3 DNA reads TGTGCCAGCAGCGTAGGCAGCGGACTACTAAACTATGGCTACACCTTC.

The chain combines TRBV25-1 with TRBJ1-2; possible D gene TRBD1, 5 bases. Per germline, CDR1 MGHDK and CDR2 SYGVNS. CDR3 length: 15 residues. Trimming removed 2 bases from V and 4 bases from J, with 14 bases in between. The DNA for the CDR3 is TGTGCCAGCAGTGAAGTGATTGCTGGGGGCTATGGCTACACCTTC. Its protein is CASSEVIAGGYGYTF.

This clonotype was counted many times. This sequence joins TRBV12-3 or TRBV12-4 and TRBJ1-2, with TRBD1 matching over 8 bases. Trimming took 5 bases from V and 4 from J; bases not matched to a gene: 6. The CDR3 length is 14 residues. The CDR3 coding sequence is TGTGCCAGCAGTACACAGGGGGGAGGCTATGGCTACACCTTC. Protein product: CASSTQGGGYGYTF.

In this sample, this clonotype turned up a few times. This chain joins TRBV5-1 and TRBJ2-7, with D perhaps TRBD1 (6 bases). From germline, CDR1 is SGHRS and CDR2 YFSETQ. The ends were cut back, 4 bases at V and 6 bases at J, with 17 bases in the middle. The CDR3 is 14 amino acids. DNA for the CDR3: TGCGCCAGCAGCGCCCACTCAGGGGTTGTCGAGCAGTACTTC. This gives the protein CASSAHSGVVEQYF.

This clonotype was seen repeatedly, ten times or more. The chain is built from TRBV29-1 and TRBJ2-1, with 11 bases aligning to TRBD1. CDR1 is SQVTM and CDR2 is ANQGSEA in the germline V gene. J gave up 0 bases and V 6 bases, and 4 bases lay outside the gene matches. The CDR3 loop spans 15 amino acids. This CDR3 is CSVDGQGASYNEQFF. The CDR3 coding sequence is TGCAGCGTGGACGGACAGGGGGCCTCCTACAATGAGCAGTTCTTC.

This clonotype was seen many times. The CDR3 protein is CASSKRGYNEQFF. DNA of the CDR3: TGTGCCAGCAGTAAGCGGGGGTACAATGAGCAGTTCTTC. The rearrangement links TRBV5-6 to TRBJ2-1; 8 bases are a match to TRBD2. J gave up 4 bases and V 5 bases, and 2 bases lay outside the gene matches. Germline V gene sequence: CDR1 SGHDT, CDR2 YYEEEE. This CDR3 region has 13 residues.

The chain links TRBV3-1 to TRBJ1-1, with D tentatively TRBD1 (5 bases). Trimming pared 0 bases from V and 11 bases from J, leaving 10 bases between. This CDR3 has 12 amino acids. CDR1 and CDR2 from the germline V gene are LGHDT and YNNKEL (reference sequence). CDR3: CASSQDTRDAFF. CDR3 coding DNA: TGTGCCAGCAGCCAAGATACCAGGGACGCTTTCTTT. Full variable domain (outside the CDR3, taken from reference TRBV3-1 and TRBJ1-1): DTAVSQTPKYLVTQMGNDKSIKCEQNLGHDTMYWYKQDSKKFLKIMFSYNNKELIINETVPNRFSPKSPDKAHLNLHINSLELGDSAVYFCASSQDTRDAFFGQGTRLTVV.

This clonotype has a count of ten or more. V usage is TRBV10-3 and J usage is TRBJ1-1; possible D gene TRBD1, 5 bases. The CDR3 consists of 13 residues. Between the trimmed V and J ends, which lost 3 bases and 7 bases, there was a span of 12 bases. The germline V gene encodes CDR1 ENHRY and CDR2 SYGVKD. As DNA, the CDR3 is TGTGCCATCAGTGATAGGCAGGGAGGTGAAGCTTTCTTT. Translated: CAISDRQGGEAFF.

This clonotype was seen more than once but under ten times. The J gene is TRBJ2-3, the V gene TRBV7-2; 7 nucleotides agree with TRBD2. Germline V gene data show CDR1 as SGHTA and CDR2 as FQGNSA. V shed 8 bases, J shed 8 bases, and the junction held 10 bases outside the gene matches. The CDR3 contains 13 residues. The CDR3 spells CASGLRREGTQYF. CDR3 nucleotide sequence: TGTGCCAGCGGACTTAGGAGGGAGGGTACGCAGTATTTT.

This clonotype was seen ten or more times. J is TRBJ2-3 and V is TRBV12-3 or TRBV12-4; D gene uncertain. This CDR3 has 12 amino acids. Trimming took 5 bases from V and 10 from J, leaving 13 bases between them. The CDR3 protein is CASSATVGSQYF. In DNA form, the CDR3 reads TGTGCCAGCAGTGCCACGGTTGGATCGCAGTATTTT.

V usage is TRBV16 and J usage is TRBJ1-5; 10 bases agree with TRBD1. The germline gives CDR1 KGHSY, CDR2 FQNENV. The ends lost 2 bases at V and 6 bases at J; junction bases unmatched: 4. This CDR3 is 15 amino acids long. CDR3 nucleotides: TGTGCCAGCAGCCAACTAGGGACAGGGGTTCAGCCCCAGCATTTT. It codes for CASSQLGTGVQPQHF.

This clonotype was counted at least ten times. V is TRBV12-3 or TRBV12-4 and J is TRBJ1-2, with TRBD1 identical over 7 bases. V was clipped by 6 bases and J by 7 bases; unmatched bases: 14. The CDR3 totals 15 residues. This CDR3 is CASSPDRDVGRGYTF. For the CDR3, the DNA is TGTGCCAGCAGCCCCGACAGGGACGTAGGTCGTGGCTACACCTTC.

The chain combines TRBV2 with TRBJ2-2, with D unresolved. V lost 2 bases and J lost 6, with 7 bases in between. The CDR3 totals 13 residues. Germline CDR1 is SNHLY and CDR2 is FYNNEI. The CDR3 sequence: CASSESDAGELFF. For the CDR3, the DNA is TGTGCCAGCAGTGAATCAGATGCCGGGGAGCTGTTTTTT.

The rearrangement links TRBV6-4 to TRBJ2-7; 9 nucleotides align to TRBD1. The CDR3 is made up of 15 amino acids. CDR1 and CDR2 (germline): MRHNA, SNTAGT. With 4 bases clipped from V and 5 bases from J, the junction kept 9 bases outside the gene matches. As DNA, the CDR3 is TGTGCCAGCAGTGGCTTTGGGACAGGGTTCCACGAGCAGTACTTC. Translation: CASSGFGTGFHEQYF.

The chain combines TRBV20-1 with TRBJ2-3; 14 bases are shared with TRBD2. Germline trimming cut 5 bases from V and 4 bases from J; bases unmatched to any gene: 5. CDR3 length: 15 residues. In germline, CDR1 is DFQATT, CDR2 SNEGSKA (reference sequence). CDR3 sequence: CSAAGTSGSADTQYF. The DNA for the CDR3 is TGCAGTGCTGCAGGGACTAGCGGGAGCGCAGATACGCAGTATTTT.